These 25 T cell receptor beta chains were all obtained from the same sample, sequenced in a study of CD4 T cells in relation to SARS-CoV-2 and coronaviruses. Only in-frame clones appear in the TCRdb table, and some are missing; sequencing was by immunoSEQ multiplex PCR. The sample consists of over 40,000 clones, over 70% of them appearing once. Their antigen targets remain unknown. Sequences were obtained from naive CD4+ T cells from PBMCs, cultured in vitro. Subset: naive CD4+ T cells isolated by negative enrichment. All receptors derive from an adult with COVID-19.

This sequence joins TRBV28 and TRBJ2-1; 7 bases match TRBD1. CDR1 is MDHEN, CDR2 SYDVKM, per germline. The CDR3 is 13 residues long. Trimming at V came to 2 bases and at J to 15 bases, leaving 10 bases not matched to a gene. CDR3 region: CASSLPQTGWGFF. CDR3 in DNA: TGTGCCAGCAGTTTACCCCAGACAGGGTGGGGGTTCTTC.

The V and J genes are TRBV9 and TRBJ2-2; D uncertain. Trimming removed 1 base from V and 0 bases from J, with 13 bases in between. CDR3 length: 17 amino acids. Germline V gene sequence: CDR1 SGDLS, CDR2 YYNGEE. The CDR3 coding sequence is TGTGCCAGCAGCGTATTGGGGAATTGGGCGAACACCGGGGAGCTGTTTTTT. This sequence encodes CASSVLGNWANTGELFF.

The CDR3 loop reads CASSLWQTGTGGTDTQYF. In DNA, the CDR3 is TGTGCCAGCAGCTTGTGGCAGACCGGGACAGGGGGCACAGATACGCAGTATTTT. The chain joins TRBV5-5 to TRBJ2-3; 10 bases are shared with TRBD1. Germline V gene data show CDR1 as SGHKS and CDR2 as YYEKEE (reference sequence). The CDR3 contains 18 residues. The trim removed 1 base at V and 1 base at J, leaving 9 bases unmatched.

V is TRBV10-2 and J is TRBJ2-6; 7 nucleotides align to TRBD1. The trim removed 4 bases at V and 0 bases at J, leaving 6 bases unmatched. Germline V lookup: CDR1 WSHSY, CDR2 SAAADI. CDR3 length: 17 residues. In nucleotides, the CDR3 is TGCGCCAGCAGTGGAAGGACAGGTAGCTCTGGGGCCAACGTCCTGACTTTC. Translating it yields CASSGRTGSSGANVLTF.

The V and J genes are TRBV6-1 and TRBJ2-5, with TRBD2 identical over 8 bases. CDR1 is MNHNS and CDR2 is SASEGT in the germline V gene. The CDR3 contains 17 residues. V lost 4 bases, J lost 0 bases, and 10 bases stayed unmatched. CDR3 amino acids: CASSGRVAGSYQETQYF. The CDR3 DNA reads as TGTGCCAGCAGTGGTAGGGTAGCGGGGTCGTACCAAGAGACCCAGTACTTC.

The chain uses TRBV27 and TRBJ2-7; D possibly uses TRBD1 or TRBD2 (6 bases each). This CDR3 has 13 residues. Trimming cost V 6 bases and J 5 bases, with 14 bases left between them. Looked up from germline, CDR1 is MNHEY and CDR2 is SMNVEV (reference sequence). Written as DNA, the CDR3 is TGTGCCAGCAGCCCTTGGGGGGCAGACGAGCAGTACTTC. Encoded protein: CASSPWGADEQYF.

The rearrangement uses TRBV6-6 and TRBJ1-3; 8 nucleotides line up with TRBD1. The CDR3 is 15 amino acids. Germline lookup yields CDR1 MNHNY and CDR2 SVGAGI (reference sequence). The V segment lost 5 bases and the J segment 4 bases; nucleotides outside the gene matches: 7. The CDR3 nucleotides are TGTGCCAGCAGTCCTCGGACAGGGCCAGGAAACACCATATATTTT. It translates to CASSPRTGPGNTIYF.

This chain uses TRBV7-8 with TRBJ2-5, with 12 bases matching TRBD1. From germline, CDR1 is SGHVS and CDR2 FQNEAQ. The CDR3 extends over 15 amino acids. V lost 5 bases, J lost 5 bases, and 6 bases stayed unmatched. The CDR3, as DNA: TGTGCCAGCAGCCAAGGGACAGGGGGCTGGGAGACCCAGTACTTC. Translated: CASSQGTGGWETQYF.

The CDR3 sequence is CASSLTGTGSGAFF. The CDR3 nucleotides read TGTGCCAGCAGTTTAACCGGGACAGGGTCGGGAGCTTTCTTT. V gene TRBV28 combines with J gene TRBJ1-1, with 9 bases aligning to TRBD1. Germline CDR1 reads MDHEN; CDR2 reads SYDVKM. After removal of 2 bases from V and 10 bases from J, the junction contained 8 bases not matched to a gene. The CDR3 totals 14 residues.

CDR3 residues: CASSITHVSETQYF. The CDR3 bases are TGTGCCAGCAGCATTACCCACGTTTCGGAGACCCAGTACTTC. This sequence joins TRBV27 and TRBJ2-5; unclear D gene. Trimming removed 6 bases from V and 5 bases from J, with 16 bases in between. The CDR3 is 14 residues long. Germline V CDR1 and CDR2: MNHEY, SMNVEV (reference sequence).

The rearrangement uses TRBV9 and TRBJ2-2; tentatively, D is TRBD2 (5 bases). V was shortened by 0 bases and J by 0 bases, with 9 bases between the two germline ends. CDR3 length: 16 residues. CDR1 is SGDLS, CDR2 YYNGEE, per germline. CDR3 amino acids: CASSVGSGANTGELFF. The CDR3 DNA sequence: TGTGCCAGCAGCGTAGGGAGCGGCGCGAACACCGGGGAGCTGTTTTTT.

V and J are TRBV6-2 or TRBV6-3 and TRBJ2-7; 7 positions agree with TRBD2. The germline V gene has CDR1 MNHEY and CDR2 SVGEGT. The CDR3 is 15 residues long. Trimming took 6 bases from V and 4 from J; bases not matched to a gene: 12. The CDR3 sequence: CASSAAYSSGYEQYF. CDR3 DNA sequence: TGTGCCAGCAGCGCGGCGTACTCTAGCGGATACGAGCAGTACTTC.

The rearrangement links TRBV28 to TRBJ1-2, with 7 bases lining up with TRBD1. With V trimmed by 8 bases and J by 6 bases, 18 bases remained unmatched. CDR1 is MDHEN, CDR2 SYDVKM, per germline. CDR3 size: 16 residues. CDR3 sequence reads: CASRTNRDSTSNGYTF. In DNA form, the CDR3 reads TGTGCCAGCCGTACGAACCGGGACAGTACATCTAATGGCTACACCTTC.

V gene TRBV2 combines with J gene TRBJ2-7; D perhaps matches TRBD2 (6 bases). CDR1 SNHLY and CDR2 FYNNEI come from the germline V gene. V lost 6 bases and J lost 0, with 12 bases in between. The CDR3 totals 14 residues. The CDR3 nucleotides are TGTGCCAGCAGGGACTACGTGAGCTCCTACGAGCAGTACTTC. It is translated as CASRDYVSSYEQYF.

The rearrangement uses TRBV14 and TRBJ2-7; the D is unclear. This CDR3 contains 15 residues. V lost 2 bases and J 0 bases, leaving 11 bases between the germline ends. Germline CDR1 SGHDN, CDR2 FVKESK. This CDR3 is CASSQFRGSSYEQYF. The CDR3 nucleotides are TGTGCCAGCAGCCAATTTCGAGGCAGCTCCTACGAGCAGTACTTC.

V and J are TRBV5-6 and TRBJ1-2; D remains ambiguous. V lost 1 base and J lost 5, with 12 bases in between. The CDR3 is 14 residues long. CDR1 and CDR2 (germline): SGHDT, YYEEEE. For the CDR3, the DNA is TGTGCCAGCAGCTTGTACAGTGGGCCGTATGGCTACACCTTC. It codes for CASSLYSGPYGYTF.

This chain connects TRBV11-2 to TRBJ2-5; 7 bases align to TRBD1. Germline CDR1 is SGHAT and CDR2 is FQNNGV. V dropped 5 bases and J dropped 1; count of bases not matched to a gene: 4. The CDR3 sequence is 14 residues long. The chain's CDR3 is CASSRRTGQETQYF. The CDR3 DNA reads TGTGCCAGCAGCCGCCGGACAGGCCAAGAGACCCAGTACTTC.

This chain joins TRBV28 and TRBJ2-4; D possibly corresponds to TRBD2 (6 bases). The CDR3 is 16 amino acids. Germline-derived CDR1 and CDR2 are MDHEN and SYDVKM. The V and J ends lost 3 bases and 4 bases respectively, with 16 bases between them. The CDR3, as DNA: TGTGCCAGCAGTTTTTTCCGGGGCGGAGGGAAAAACATTCAGTACTTC. Its protein product is CASSFFRGGGKNIQYF.

V gene TRBV18 combines with J gene TRBJ2-2; 7 positions match TRBD1. The germline V gene has CDR1 KGHSH and CDR2 LQKENI. The CDR3 has 15 amino acids. Trimming took 4 bases from V and 6 from J; bases not matched to a gene: 8. The CDR3 region is CASSRGQDRSGELFF. DNA for the CDR3: TGTGCCAGCTCACGAGGACAGGATCGGTCCGGGGAGCTGTTTTTT.

The V and J genes are TRBV28 and TRBJ1-6; D gene unclear. Germline CDR1 reads MDHEN; CDR2 reads SYDVKM. The CDR3 totals 14 residues. Trimming removed 5 bases at V and 6 bases at J, with 11 bases between. Here the CDR3 reads CASSTGSTNSPLHF. The CDR3 DNA reads TGTGCCAGCAGTACGGGTTCCACTAATTCACCCCTCCACTTT.

The CDR3 spells CASSFLLNEQFF. DNA for the CDR3: TGTGCCAGCAGTTTTTTGTTGAATGAGCAGTTCTTC. The chain combines TRBV12-3 or TRBV12-4 with TRBJ2-1; D is ambiguous. Trimming cost V 3 bases and J 7 bases, with 7 bases left between them. The CDR3 contains 12 residues.

V is TRBV5-4 and J is TRBJ2-2, with 8 bases identical to TRBD2. The V gene's germline CDR1 is SGHNT and CDR2 YYREEE (reference sequence). The CDR3 has 14 amino acids. V shed 4 bases, J shed 6 bases, and the junction held 5 bases outside the gene matches. The CDR3 protein is CASSLRTSPGELFF. Here the CDR3 DNA reads TGTGCCAGCAGCCTCCGGACTAGCCCCGGGGAGCTGTTTTTT.

A few counts support this clone. This sequence joins TRBV4-1 and TRBJ2-1; the match to TRBD2 covers 9 bases. Trimming at V came to 3 bases and at J to 4 bases, leaving 4 bases not matched to a gene. CDR1 is MGHRA and CDR2 is YSYEKL in the germline V gene. The CDR3 has 15 amino acids. CDR3 in amino acids: CASSQSSGSYNEQFF. The CDR3 nucleotides are TGCGCCAGCAGCCAGAGTAGCGGGAGTTACAATGAGCAGTTCTTC.

The CDR3 nucleotides are TGTGCCAGCAGTTTAACGGCCGCCTACGAGCAGTACTTC. The encoded protein is CASSLTAAYEQYF. The V call is TRBV6-5, the J call TRBJ2-7, with D unresolved. The CDR3 spans 13 residues. Germline V gene lookup returns CDR1 MNHEY and CDR2 SVGAGI. V was cut by 4 bases and J by 2 bases, with 9 bases left in between.

J is TRBJ1-2 and V is TRBV6-5; D remains ambiguous. The CDR3 runs to 12 residues. The germline V gene has CDR1 MNHEY and CDR2 SVGAGI. The V end lost 6 bases, the J end lost 2 bases, and 7 bases lay between the germline ends. The CDR3 reads CASRDPNYGYTF. The CDR3 DNA is TGTGCCAGCAGGGATCCGAACTATGGCTACACCTTC.